These 3 T cell receptor beta chains were sequenced from one sample in a study of cytotoxic CD8 clonotypes in ibrutinib-treated CLL listed by TCRdb under 2021. The method was the immunoSEQ multiplex PCR assay. TCRdb's version of the immuneACCESS table is confined to in-frame rearrangements and falls short of the full clone set. An unresolved V gene accounts for under half of the shortfall where checked; the remainder is of unknown origin. The sample yields over 65,000 clones; 70% to 80% were counted once. The ten largest make up around 4.8% of the sample. This specimen's time point label, interpreted: about 11 months on ibrutinib. The source was PBMCs, collected after 12 months of ibrutinib treatment. The receptors originated from a human donor with chronic lymphocytic leukemia.

The rearrangement uses TRBV7-2 and TRBJ2-1, with TRBD2 identical over 8 bases. Germline trimming cut 5 bases from V and 7 bases from J; bases unmatched to any gene: 7. This CDR3 is 14 amino acids long. Per germline, CDR1 SGHTA and CDR2 FQGNSA. Here the CDR3 reads CASSAYREGNEQFF. The CDR3 coding sequence is TGTGCCAGCAGCGCGTACCGGGAGGGAAATGAGCAGTTCTTC. Full variable domain (remainder filled in from reference TRBV7-2 and TRBJ2-1): GAGVSQSPSNKVTEKGKDVELRCDPISGHTALYWYRQSLGQGLEFLIYFQGNSAPDKSGLPSDRFSAERTGGSVSTLTIQRTQQEDSAVYLCASSAYREGNEQFFGPGTRLTVL.

The rearrangement joins TRBV30 to TRBJ2-7; unclear D gene. Trimming removed 0 bases at V and 4 bases at J, with 7 bases between. Germline assignment: CDR1 GTSNPN and CDR2 SVGIG (reference sequence). This CDR3 region has 12 residues. The CDR3 spells CAWSVLGYEQYF. The CDR3 DNA is TGTGCCTGGAGTGTCTTGGGATACGAGCAGTACTTC.

The chain employs TRBV10-3 and TRBJ1-2, with 7 bases matching TRBD1. J gave up 5 bases and V 10 bases, and 10 bases lay outside the gene matches. The CDR3 consists of 13 residues. The germline V gene encodes CDR1 ENHRY and CDR2 SYGVKD. This CDR3 is CANAPGTEYGYTF. CDR3 DNA: TGTGCCAACGCACCCGGGACAGAATATGGCTACACCTTC.